This TCR beta chain was sequenced for a study of T cells in Graves' hyperthyroidism and ophthalmopathy. Study details: At initial diagnosis, before any treatment had begun, peripheral blood was obtained.

Germline loops: CDR1 LNHNV, CDR2 YYDKDF (reference sequence). Trimming took 0 bases from V and 8 from J, leaving 16 bases between them. The CDR3 extends over 16 amino acids. Study-wide findings and caveats: A median about 6.5 months before onset, the model predicted ophthalmopathy.

This clonotype appeared a few times. The target antigen is unknown. There were TCR beta CDR3 regions amplified from RNA transcripts. TCR CDR3 underwent first-round RT-PCR with the HTBI primer set. MiXCR was run by TCRdb on the multiplex PCR reads, yielding one entry per CDR3 protein. The sample includes hundreds of thousands of distinct CDR3 sequences, more than 15% of them seen just once. The chain uses TRBV15 and TRBJ1-4, with no clear D. This TCR was recovered from a woman aged 18-29 years with Graves' hyperthyroidism that later progressed to Graves' ophthalmopathy. The sample consisted of blood. Here the CDR3 reads CATSRDFRVLREKLFF. The CDR3 bases are TGTGCCACCAGCAGAGATTTCCGAGTACTTAGGGAAAAACTGTTTTTT.